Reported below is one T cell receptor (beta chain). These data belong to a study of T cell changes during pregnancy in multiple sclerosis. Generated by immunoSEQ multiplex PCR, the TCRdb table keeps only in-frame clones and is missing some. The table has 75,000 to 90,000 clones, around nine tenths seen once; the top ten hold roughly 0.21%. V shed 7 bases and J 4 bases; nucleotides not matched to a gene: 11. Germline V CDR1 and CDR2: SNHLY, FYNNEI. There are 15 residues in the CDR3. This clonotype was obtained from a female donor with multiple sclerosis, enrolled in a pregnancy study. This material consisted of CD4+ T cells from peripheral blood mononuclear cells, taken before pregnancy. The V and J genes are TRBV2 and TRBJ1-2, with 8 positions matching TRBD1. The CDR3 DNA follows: TGTGCCAGCAAGCCCCGGACAGGGAGTCCCTATGGCTACACCTTC. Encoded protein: CASKPRTGSPYGYTF.